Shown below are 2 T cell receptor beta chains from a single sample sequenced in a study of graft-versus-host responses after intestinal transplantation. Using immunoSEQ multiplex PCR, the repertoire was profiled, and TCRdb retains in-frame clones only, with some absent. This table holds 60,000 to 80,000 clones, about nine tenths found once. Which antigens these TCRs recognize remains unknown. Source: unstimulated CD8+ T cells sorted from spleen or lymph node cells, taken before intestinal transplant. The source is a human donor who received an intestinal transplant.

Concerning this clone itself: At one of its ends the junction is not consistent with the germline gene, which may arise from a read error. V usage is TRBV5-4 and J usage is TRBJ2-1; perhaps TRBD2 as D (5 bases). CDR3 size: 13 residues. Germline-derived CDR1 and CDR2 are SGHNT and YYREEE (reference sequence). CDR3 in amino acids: CASSPRAEEFWVF. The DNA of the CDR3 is TGTGCCAGCAGCCCTAGGGCGGAGGAGTTTTGGGTCTTC.

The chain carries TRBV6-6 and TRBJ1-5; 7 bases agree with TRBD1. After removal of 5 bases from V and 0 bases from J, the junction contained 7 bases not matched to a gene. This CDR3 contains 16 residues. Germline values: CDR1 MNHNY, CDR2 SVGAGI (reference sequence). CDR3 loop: CASSPGQFDSNQPQHF. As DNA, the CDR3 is TGTGCCAGCAGTCCGGGACAGTTCGATAGCAATCAGCCCCAGCATTTT.